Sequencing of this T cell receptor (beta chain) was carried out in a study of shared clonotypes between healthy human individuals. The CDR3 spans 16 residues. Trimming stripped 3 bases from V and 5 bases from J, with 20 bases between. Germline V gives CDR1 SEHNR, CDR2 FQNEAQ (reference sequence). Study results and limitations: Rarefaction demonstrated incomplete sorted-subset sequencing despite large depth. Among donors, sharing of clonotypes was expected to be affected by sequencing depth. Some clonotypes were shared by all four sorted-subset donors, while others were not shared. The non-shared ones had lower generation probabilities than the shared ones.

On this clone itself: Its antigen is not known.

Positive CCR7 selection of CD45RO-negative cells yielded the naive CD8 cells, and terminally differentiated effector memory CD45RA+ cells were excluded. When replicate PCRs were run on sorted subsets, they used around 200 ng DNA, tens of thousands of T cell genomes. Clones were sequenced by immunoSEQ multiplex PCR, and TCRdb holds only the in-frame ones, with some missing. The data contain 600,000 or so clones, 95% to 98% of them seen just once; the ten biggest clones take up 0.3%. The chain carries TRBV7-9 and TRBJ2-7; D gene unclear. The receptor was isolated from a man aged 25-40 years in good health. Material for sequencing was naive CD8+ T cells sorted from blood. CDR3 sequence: CASSLSSSDLRNEQYF. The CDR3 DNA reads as TGTGCCAGCAGCTTGTCTTCCAGCGACCTAAGGAACGAGCAGTACTTC.